The 22 T cell receptor beta chains in this list originate from one sample, sequenced in a study of T-cell reconstitution after alpha-beta-depleted transplantation in children. Preparation of the TCRbeta library used unique molecular identifiers. TCRdb passed the PCR reads through MiXCR, listing each CDR3 protein once. The table has roughly 240,000 distinct CDR3 sequences, 7.5% to 9.5% seen once. Material: PBMCs, mostly from graft donor cells, obtained 180 days after TCRalphabeta/CD19-depleted stem cell transplant. The origin of the receptors is a male patient aged 10-17 years who had a stem cell transplant for acute lymphoblastic leukemia, so the T cells may come from the graft donor.

The table lists this clonotype with many counts. The chain employs TRBV3-1 and TRBJ2-7; 9 bases fit TRBD2. Germline trimming cut 2 bases from V and 3 bases from J; bases unmatched to any gene: 5. CDR3 length equals 15 residues. Looked up from germline, CDR1 is LGHDT and CDR2 is YNNKEL (reference sequence). CDR3 amino acids: CASSQPGLAFYEQYF. CDR3 DNA sequence: TGTGCCAGCAGCCAACCGGGACTAGCCTTCTACGAGCAGTACTTC.

This clonotype showed up many times. The V and J genes are TRBV4-2 and TRBJ2-3, with 10 bases lining up with TRBD1. With 0 bases clipped from V and 6 bases from J, the junction kept 12 bases outside the gene matches. This CDR3 spans 18 amino acids. The germline gives CDR1 LGHNA, CDR2 YNFKEQ. Here the CDR3 DNA reads TGTGCCAGCAGCCAAGATATCGGGAGGCGACAGGGGGCGGATACGCAGTATTTT. Translation gives CASSQDIGRRQGADTQYF.

This clonotype was seen repeatedly, ten times or more. The V gene is TRBV20-1, the J gene TRBJ2-1; possible D gene TRBD2, 6 bases. CDR3 length: 17 residues. With 0 bases removed from V and 4 bases from J, the gap between germline ends came to 19 bases. Germline V CDR1 and CDR2: DFQATT, SNEGSKA (reference sequence). CDR3 DNA: TGCAGTGCTAGAGATTCAAGCGGGCGTCGTAATTACAATGAGCAGTTCTTC. Its protein product is CSARDSSGRRNYNEQFF.

This clonotype has a count of ten or more. At one boundary the junction diverges from the germline segment, which might be a read error. The CDR3 is CSVRIGALGDF. The CDR3, as DNA: TGCAGCGTCCGGATCGGGGCCCTAGGCGACTTC. V is TRBV29-1 and J is TRBJ2-5, with D perhaps TRBD1 or TRBD2 (5 bases each). Germline CDR1 reads SQVTM; CDR2 reads ANQGSEA. The length of the CDR3 is 11 residues.

This clonotype was counted ten times or more. This chain connects TRBV10-3 to TRBJ2-2, with 7 positions matching TRBD2. The germline V gene has CDR1 ENHRY and CDR2 SYGVKD. Losses at the gene ends were 5 bases for V and 1 base for J; bases not matched to a gene: 4. The CDR3 length is 15 residues. This chain's CDR3 is CAISKKRENTGELFF. The CDR3 DNA reads as TGTGCCATCAGTAAGAAGCGGGAGAACACCGGGGAGCTGTTTTTT.

At least ten counts were recorded for this clonotype. The gene calls are TRBV3-1 and TRBJ2-7; 10 bases agree with TRBD1. V shed 6 bases, J shed 1 base, and the junction held 3 bases outside the gene matches. The CDR3 has 14 residues. Germline V gene data show CDR1 as LGHDT and CDR2 as YNNKEL (reference sequence). The CDR3 loop is CASRTGQGSYEQYF. CDR3 coding DNA: TGTGCCAGCAGAACGGGACAGGGGTCCTACGAGCAGTACTTC.

This clonotype was detected many times. The CDR3 DNA follows: TGTGCCAGCAGCTCCCCCGCAGGGGCCTCCTACGTGGAGCAGTACTTC. It is translated as CASSSPAGASYVEQYF. The V call is TRBV7-2, the J call TRBJ2-7; D may be TRBD1 (6 bases). The V gene's germline CDR1 is SGHTA and CDR2 FQGNSA. This CDR3 comprises 16 residues. V was shortened by 4 bases and J by 7 bases, with 23 bases between the two germline ends.

This clonotype was recorded many times. The chain employs TRBV28 and TRBJ2-5; 12 nucleotides align to TRBD1. The germline V gene has CDR1 MDHEN and CDR2 SYDVKM. This CDR3 contains 17 residues. The J segment lost 2 bases and the V segment lost 3 bases, leaving 7 bases of the junction unmatched. The CDR3 nucleotides are TGTGCCAGCAGTTTCGGGACAGGGGGCGGAGGGCAAGAGACCCAGTACTTC. Its translation is CASSFGTGGGGQETQYF.

Comment on this clonotype: With a much larger clone just one base away, this may be a read error. The V and J genes are TRBV12-3 or TRBV12-4 and TRBJ2-4; the D gene is possibly TRBD1 (6 bases). The CDR3 runs 15 residues. DNA for the CDR3: TGTGCCAGCAGTTCAGGGGTTCTAGCCAAAAACATTCAGTCCTTC. Translated, it gives CASSSGVLAKNIQSF.

This clonotype was recorded at least ten times. The rearrangement joins TRBV9 to TRBJ2-7; 9 nucleotides match TRBD1. The CDR3 is 16 amino acids. In germline, CDR1 is SGDLS, CDR2 YYNGEE. J lost 6 bases, V lost 0 bases, and 10 bases had no gene match. The DNA of the CDR3 is TGTGCCAGCAGCGTAGGGGCGGGACAGGGTTTGGGCGAGCAGTACTTC. This codes for CASSVGAGQGLGEQYF. The variable domain in full, completed from reference TRBV9 and TRBJ2-7, reads DSGVTQTPKHLITATGQRVTLRCSPRSGDLSVYWYQQSLDQGLQFLIQYYNGEERAKGNILERFSAQQFPDLHSELNLSSLELGDSALYFCASSVGAGQGLGEQYFGPGTRLTVT.

This clonotype was seen many times. The chain links TRBV5-1 to TRBJ2-7; the match to TRBD2 covers 8 bases. The length of the CDR3 is 18 residues. V lost 1 base, J lost 2 bases, and 14 bases stayed unmatched. Germline assignment: CDR1 SGHRS and CDR2 YFSETQ. CDR3 nucleotides: TGCGCCAGCAGCTTGAGAAGTGCTAGCGGGTATCCCCCCTACGAGCAGTACTTC. It encodes CASSLRSASGYPPYEQYF.

This clonotype was found many times. The chain's CDR3 is CASSLGVGYEQFF. The CDR3 DNA reads as TGTGCCAGCAGCTTAGGAGTAGGATATGAGCAGTTCTTC. The chain joins TRBV5-6 to TRBJ2-1; D uncertain. The CDR3 runs to 13 residues. In germline, CDR1 is SGHDT, CDR2 YYEEEE. Trimming took off 2 bases at V and 8 bases at J, with 11 bases between the two ends.

This clonotype was observed many times. V usage is TRBV7-8 and J usage is TRBJ1-3; D is undetermined. Germline lookup yields CDR1 SGHVS and CDR2 FQNEAQ. With 4 bases removed from V and 8 bases from J, the gap between germline ends came to 18 bases. This CDR3 spans 15 amino acids. CDR3 loop: CASSSGPSVRDTIYF. CDR3 bases: TGTGCCAGCAGCTCCGGGCCCTCAGTGAGAGACACCATATATTTT.

The sample holds many counts of this clonotype. The chain links TRBV11-2 to TRBJ1-1; D ambiguous. This CDR3 contains 16 residues. Germline values: CDR1 SGHAT, CDR2 FQNNGV. V was pared by 2 bases and J by 2 bases, with 15 bases between. The CDR3 bases are TGTGCCAGCAGCTTAAGGTTGATAGGACTTAACACTGAAGCTTTCTTT. It translates to CASSLRLIGLNTEAFF. The whole variable domain, filled in from reference TRBV11-2 and TRBJ1-1, reads EAGVAQSPRYKIIEKRQSVAFWCNPISGHATLYWYQQILGQGPKLLIQFQNNGVVDDSQLPKDRFSAERLKGVDSTLKIQPAKLEDSAVYLCASSLRLIGLNTEAFFGQGTRLTVV.

The sample holds many counts of this clonotype. The chain combines TRBV6-5 with TRBJ2-5, with 9 bases identical to TRBD1. The V gene end was trimmed by 6 bases and the J gene end by 5 bases; junction bases not matched to a gene: 7. The CDR3 covers 14 residues. Per germline, CDR1 MNHEY and CDR2 SVGAGI. CDR3 coding DNA: TGTGCCAGCAGAGCCTGGGGACAGGGTGAGACCCAGTACTTC. It is translated as CASRAWGQGETQYF.

This clonotype was counted at least ten times. The chain couples TRBV27 to TRBJ2-3; D gene uncertain. This CDR3 comprises 14 residues. Looked up from germline, CDR1 is MNHEY and CDR2 is SMNVEV (reference sequence). V gave up 2 bases and J gave up 3 bases, with 9 bases separating them. Here the CDR3 reads CASSLGYSTDTQYF. For the CDR3, the DNA is TGTGCCAGCAGTTTAGGGTACTCGACAGATACGCAGTATTTT.

This clonotype was picked up many times. The V call is TRBV29-1, the J call TRBJ2-7; D is perhaps TRBD1 (6 bases). V lost 7 bases, J lost 3 bases, and 16 bases lay in between. The length of the CDR3 is 13 residues. The germline gives CDR1 SQVTM, CDR2 ANQGSEA. As DNA, the CDR3 is TGCAGCGATCGTCCCAGGGGATACTACGAGCAGTACTTC. It encodes CSDRPRGYYEQYF.

This clonotype has at least ten counts. The V and J genes are TRBV3-1 and TRBJ2-3; D ambiguous. The CDR3 has 13 amino acids. Trimming took off 0 bases at V and 6 bases at J, with 7 bases between the two ends. Germline CDR1 and CDR2: LGHDT and YNNKEL (reference sequence). The CDR3 DNA reads TGTGCCAGCAGCCAAGAAGCCATGGATACGCAGTATTTT. The encoded protein is CASSQEAMDTQYF.

At least ten counts were recorded for this clonotype. This chain joins TRBV6-2 or TRBV6-3 and TRBJ2-5; D possibly corresponds to TRBD2 (6 bases). Germline loops: CDR1 MNHEY, CDR2 SVGEGT. This CDR3 is 15 amino acids long. Deletions cut 4 bases from V and 2 bases from J, with 14 bases between. DNA for the CDR3: TGTGCCAGCAGTTCACCGGGACTGCGACAAGAGACCCAGTACTTC. It encodes CASSSPGLRQETQYF.

The V gene is TRBV7-8, the J gene TRBJ2-7; D is perhaps TRBD1 or TRBD2 (5 bases each). The CDR3 length is 15 residues. Germline V gene lookup returns CDR1 SGHVS and CDR2 FQNEAQ. V was clipped by 4 bases and J by 0 bases, with 13 bases between them. The chain's CDR3 is CASSSIGGPSYEQYF. The CDR3 bases are TGTGCCAGCAGCTCGATTGGGGGTCCCTCCTACGAGCAGTACTTC.

The sample holds many counts of this clonotype. The rearrangement joins TRBV13 to TRBJ2-5; either TRBD1 or TRBD2 may supply D (6 bases each). The germline CDR1 and CDR2 sequences are PRHDT and FYEKMQ (reference sequence). V was shortened by 0 bases and J by 5 bases, with 10 bases between the two germline ends. The CDR3 length is 14 residues. The CDR3 nucleotides are TGTGCCAGCAGCTTAGGACAGGGACTGGAGACCCAGTACTTC. This translates into CASSLGQGLETQYF. Filled out from reference TRBV13 and TRBJ2-5, the complete variable domain reads AAGVIQSPRHLIKEKRETATLKCYPIPRHDTVYWYQQGPGQDPQFLISFYEKMQSDKGSIPDRFSAQQFSDYHSELNMSSLELGDSALYFCASSLGQGLETQYFGPGTRLLVL.

This clonotype was detected many times. The CDR3 is CSARDQGGIGGELFF. The CDR3 region has the DNA TGCAGTGCTAGAGATCAGGGCGGGATAGGCGGGGAGCTGTTTTTT. This chain uses TRBV20-1 with TRBJ2-2, with a possible D match to TRBD2 (6 bases). The CDR3 sequence is 15 residues long. The germline gives CDR1 DFQATT, CDR2 SNEGSKA (reference sequence). With 0 bases removed from V and 7 bases from J, the gap between germline ends came to 15 bases.